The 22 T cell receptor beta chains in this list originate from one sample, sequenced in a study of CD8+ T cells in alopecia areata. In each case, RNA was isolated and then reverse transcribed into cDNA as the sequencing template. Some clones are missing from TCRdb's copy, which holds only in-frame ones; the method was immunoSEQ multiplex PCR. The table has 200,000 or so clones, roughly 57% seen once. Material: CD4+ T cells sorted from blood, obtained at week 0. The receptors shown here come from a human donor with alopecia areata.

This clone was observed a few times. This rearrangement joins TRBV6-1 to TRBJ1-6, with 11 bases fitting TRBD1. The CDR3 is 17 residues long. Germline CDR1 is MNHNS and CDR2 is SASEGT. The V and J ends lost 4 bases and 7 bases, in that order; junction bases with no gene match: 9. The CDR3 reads CASSGIGQGARNSPLHF. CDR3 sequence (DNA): TGTGCCAGCAGTGGCATCGGACAGGGGGCGAGGAATTCACCCCTCCACTTT.

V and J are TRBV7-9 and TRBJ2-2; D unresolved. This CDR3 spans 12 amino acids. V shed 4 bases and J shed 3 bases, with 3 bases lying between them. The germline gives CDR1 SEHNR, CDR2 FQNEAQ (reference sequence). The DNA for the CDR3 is TGTGCCAGCAGCTATGACACCGGGGAGCTGTTTTTT. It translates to CASSYDTGELFF.

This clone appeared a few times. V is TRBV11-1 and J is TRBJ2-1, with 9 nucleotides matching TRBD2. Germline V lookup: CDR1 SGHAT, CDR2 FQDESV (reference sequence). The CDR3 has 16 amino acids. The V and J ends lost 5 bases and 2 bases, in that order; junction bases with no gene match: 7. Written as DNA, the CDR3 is TGTGCCAGCAGCCCTAGGGCTAGCGGGGCCTACAATGAGCAGTTCTTC. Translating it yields CASSPRASGAYNEQFF. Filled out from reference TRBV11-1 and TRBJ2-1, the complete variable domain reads EAEVAQSPRYKITEKSQAVAFWCDPISGHATLYWYRQILGQGPELLVQFQDESVVDDSQLPKDRFSAERLKGVDSTLKIQPAELGDSAMYLCASSPRASGAYNEQFFGPGTRLTVL.

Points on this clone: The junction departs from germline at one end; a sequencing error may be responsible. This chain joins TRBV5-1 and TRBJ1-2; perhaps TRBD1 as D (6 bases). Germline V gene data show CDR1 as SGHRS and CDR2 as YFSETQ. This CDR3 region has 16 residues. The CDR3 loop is CTSSLDRPVYPYGYTF. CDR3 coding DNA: TGCACCAGCAGCTTGGACAGACCAGTATACCCATATGGCTACACCTTC.

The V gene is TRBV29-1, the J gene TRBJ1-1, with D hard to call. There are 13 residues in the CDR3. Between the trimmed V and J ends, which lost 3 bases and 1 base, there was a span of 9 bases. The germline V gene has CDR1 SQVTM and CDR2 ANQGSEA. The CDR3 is CSVETHRNTEAFF. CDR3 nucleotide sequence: TGCAGCGTTGAGACACACAGGAACACTGAAGCTTTCTTT.

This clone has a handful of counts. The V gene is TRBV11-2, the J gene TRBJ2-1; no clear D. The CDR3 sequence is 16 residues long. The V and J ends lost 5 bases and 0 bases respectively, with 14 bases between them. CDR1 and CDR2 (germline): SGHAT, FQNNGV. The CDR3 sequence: CASSPEPSSSYNEQFF. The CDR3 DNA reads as TGTGCCAGCAGCCCCGAGCCGTCCAGCTCCTACAATGAGCAGTTCTTC.

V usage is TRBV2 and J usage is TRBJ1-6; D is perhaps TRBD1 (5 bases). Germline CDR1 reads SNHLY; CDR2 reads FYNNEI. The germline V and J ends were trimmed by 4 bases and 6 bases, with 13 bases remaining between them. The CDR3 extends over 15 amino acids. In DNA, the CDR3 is TGTGCCAGCAGTGGACCGGGACGGCGTAATTCACCCCTCCACTTT. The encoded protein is CASSGPGRRNSPLHF.

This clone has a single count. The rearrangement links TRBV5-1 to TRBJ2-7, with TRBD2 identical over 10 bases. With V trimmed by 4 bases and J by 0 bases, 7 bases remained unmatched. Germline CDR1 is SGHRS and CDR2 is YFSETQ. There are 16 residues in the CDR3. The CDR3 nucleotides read TGCGCCAGCAGCGCCGGACTAGCGGTCAGCTCCTACGAGCAGTACTTC. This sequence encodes CASSAGLAVSSYEQYF.

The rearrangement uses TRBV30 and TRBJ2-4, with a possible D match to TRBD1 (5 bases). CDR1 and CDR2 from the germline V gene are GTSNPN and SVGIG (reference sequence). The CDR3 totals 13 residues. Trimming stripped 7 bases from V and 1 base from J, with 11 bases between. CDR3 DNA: TGTGCCTTTACTCAGGGTGCCAAAAACATTCAGTACTTC. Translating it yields CAFTQGAKNIQYF. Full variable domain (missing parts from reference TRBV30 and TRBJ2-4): SQTIHQWPATLVQPVGSPLSLECTVEGTSNPNLYWYRQAAGRGLQLLFYSVGIGQISSEVPQNLSASRPQDRQFILSSKKLLLSDSGFYLCAFTQGAKNIQYFGAGTRLSVL.

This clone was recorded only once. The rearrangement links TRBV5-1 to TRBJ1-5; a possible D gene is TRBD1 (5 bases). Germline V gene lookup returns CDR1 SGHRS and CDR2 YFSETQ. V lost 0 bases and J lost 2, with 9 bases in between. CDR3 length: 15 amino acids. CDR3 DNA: TGCGCCAGCAGCTTGGGGGGCCGGGGCAATCAGCCCCAGCATTTT. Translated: CASSLGGRGNQPQHF.

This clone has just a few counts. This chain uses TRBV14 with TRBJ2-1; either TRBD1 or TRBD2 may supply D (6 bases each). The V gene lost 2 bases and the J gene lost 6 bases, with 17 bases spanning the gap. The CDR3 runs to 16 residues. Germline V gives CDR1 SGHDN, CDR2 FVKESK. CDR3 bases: TGTGCCAGCAGCCAATGGTGGCAGGGGAGGAGCAATGAGCAGTTCTTC. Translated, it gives CASSQWWQGRSNEQFF.

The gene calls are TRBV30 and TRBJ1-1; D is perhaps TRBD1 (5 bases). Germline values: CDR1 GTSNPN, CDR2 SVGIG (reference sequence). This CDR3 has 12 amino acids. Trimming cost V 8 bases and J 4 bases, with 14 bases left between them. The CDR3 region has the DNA TGTGCCGTAGCCCCCAGGGTCACTGAAGCTTTCTTT. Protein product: CAVAPRVTEAFF.

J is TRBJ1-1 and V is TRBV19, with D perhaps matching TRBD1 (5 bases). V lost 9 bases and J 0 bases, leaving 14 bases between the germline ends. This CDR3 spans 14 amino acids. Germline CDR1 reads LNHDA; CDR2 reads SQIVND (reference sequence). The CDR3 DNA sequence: TGTGCCAGCACTTCTCAGGGAGTGAACACTGAAGCTTTCTTT. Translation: CASTSQGVNTEAFF.

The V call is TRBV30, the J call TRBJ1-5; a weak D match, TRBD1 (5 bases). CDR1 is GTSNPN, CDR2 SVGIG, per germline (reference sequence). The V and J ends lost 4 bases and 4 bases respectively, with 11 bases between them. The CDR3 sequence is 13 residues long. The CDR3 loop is CAWMRQGNQPQHF. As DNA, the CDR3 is TGTGCCTGGATGCGGCAGGGAAATCAGCCCCAGCATTTT. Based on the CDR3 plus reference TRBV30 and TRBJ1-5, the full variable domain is SQTIHQWPATLVQPVGSPLSLECTVEGTSNPNLYWYRQAAGRGLQLLFYSVGIGQISSEVPQNLSASRPQDRQFILSSKKLLLSDSGFYLCAWMRQGNQPQHFGDGTRLSIL.

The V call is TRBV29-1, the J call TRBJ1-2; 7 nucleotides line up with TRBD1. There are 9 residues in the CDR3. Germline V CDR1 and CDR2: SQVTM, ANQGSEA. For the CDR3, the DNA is TGCAGTACAGGGGATGGCTACACCTTC. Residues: CSTGDGYTF.

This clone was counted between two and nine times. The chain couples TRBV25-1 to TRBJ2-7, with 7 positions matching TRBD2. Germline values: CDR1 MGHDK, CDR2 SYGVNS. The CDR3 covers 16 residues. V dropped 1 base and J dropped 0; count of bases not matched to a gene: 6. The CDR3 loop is CASSEWGGGSSYEQYF. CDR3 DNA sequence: TGTGCCAGCAGTGAATGGGGTGGCGGGAGCTCCTACGAGCAGTACTTC.

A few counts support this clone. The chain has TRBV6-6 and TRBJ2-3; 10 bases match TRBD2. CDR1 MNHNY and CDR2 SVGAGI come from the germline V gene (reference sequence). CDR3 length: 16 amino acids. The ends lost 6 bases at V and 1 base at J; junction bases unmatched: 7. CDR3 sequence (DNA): TGTGCCAGCAGCCAAGGCCTAGCGGGGGGCACAGATACGCAGTATTTT. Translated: CASSQGLAGGTDTQYF.

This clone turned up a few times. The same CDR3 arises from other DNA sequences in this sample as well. CDR3 residues: CAWSPQGNNGYTF. In DNA form, the CDR3 reads TGTGCCTGGAGCCCGCAGGGTAATAATGGCTACACCTTC. V gene TRBV30 combines with J gene TRBJ1-2; tentative D call: TRBD1 (5 bases). The germline V gene encodes CDR1 GTSNPN and CDR2 SVGIG (reference sequence). This CDR3 is 13 amino acids long. V was cut by 3 bases and J by 6 bases, with 14 bases left in between.

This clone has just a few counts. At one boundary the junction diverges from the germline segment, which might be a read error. The CDR3: CASGLIGGEGMKTEAFF. For the CDR3, the DNA is TGTGCTAGTGGTTTGATAGGCGGGGAGGGAATGAAGACTGAAGCTTTCTTT. V usage is TRBV12-5 and J usage is TRBJ1-1; D is uncertain. This CDR3 contains 17 residues. CDR1 and CDR2 (germline): LGHNT, FRNRAP.

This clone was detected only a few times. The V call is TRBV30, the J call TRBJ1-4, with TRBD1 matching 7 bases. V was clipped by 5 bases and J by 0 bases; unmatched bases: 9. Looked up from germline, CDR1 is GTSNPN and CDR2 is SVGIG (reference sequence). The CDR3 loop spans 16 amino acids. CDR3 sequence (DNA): TGTGCCTGGCTACAGGGGAGGGGTACAACTAATGAAAAACTGTTTTTT. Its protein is CAWLQGRGTTNEKLFF.

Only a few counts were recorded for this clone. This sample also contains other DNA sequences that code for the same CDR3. Here the CDR3 DNA reads TGTGCCTGGAGTGTATCGGGCCTCGAGCAGTACTTC. Translating it yields CAWSVSGLEQYF. The chain links TRBV30 to TRBJ2-7, with D uncertain. There are 12 residues in the CDR3. Germline lookup yields CDR1 GTSNPN and CDR2 SVGIG (reference sequence). Trimming removed 0 bases from V and 6 bases from J, with 9 bases in between. The entire variable domain, with the rest obtained from reference TRBV30 and TRBJ2-7, is as follows: SQTIHQWPATLVQPVGSPLSLECTVEGTSNPNLYWYRQAAGRGLQLLFYSVGIGQISSEVPQNLSASRPQDRQFILSSKKLLLSDSGFYLCAWSVSGLEQYFGPGTRLTVT.

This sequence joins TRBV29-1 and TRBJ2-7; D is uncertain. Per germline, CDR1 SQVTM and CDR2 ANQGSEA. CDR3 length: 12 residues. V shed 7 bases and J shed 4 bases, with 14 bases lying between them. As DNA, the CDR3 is TGCAGCGGCCTATCTGACCTGTACGAGCAGTACTTC. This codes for CSGLSDLYEQYF.